This TCR beta chain was sequenced for a study of shared clonotypes between healthy human individuals. Clones were sequenced by immunoSEQ multiplex PCR, and TCRdb holds only the in-frame ones, with some missing. The sample shows over a million clones, 78% of them seen only once. As concerns this clone: Its antigen is as yet unknown. Distinct nucleotide sequences in the sample also encode this CDR3.

Study-wide points: Richness estimates generally favored naive over memory subsets. It was anticipated that sequencing depth would influence how many clonotypes donors shared.

The TCR originated in a man between 18 and 35 years old in good health. Some clones in this sample may be carry-over from other donors' samples. Sequenced input: memory CD4+ T cells from PBMCs. The subset: CD45RA-negative fraction.

CDR3 sequence reads: CASSLLGPQETQYF. The CDR3 nucleotides read TGTGCCAGCAGTTTACTGGGGCCCCAAGAGACCCAGTACTTC. V and J are TRBV28 and TRBJ2-5; tentatively, D is TRBD1 (5 bases). Germline lookup yields CDR1 MDHEN and CDR2 SYDVKM. V shed 2 bases and J shed 1 base, with 8 bases lying between them. The CDR3 length is 14 residues.